This T cell receptor beta chain was obtained from a study of blood T cell repertoires in COVID-19. At the level of the study: From the United States, Italy and Spain came samples of acute and convalescent COVID-19. Sources were T cells, B-cell-depleted T cells, or PBMCs; the material itself was cDNA or gDNA.

With V trimmed by 6 bases and J by 2 bases, 4 bases remained unmatched. Germline CDR1 and CDR2: MNHNY and SVGAGI (reference sequence). The CDR3 length is 14 residues. Authors' processing steps: The assay estimated nucleated cells by amplifying reference gene primers. Repertoires were generated with immunoSEQ multiplex PCR, while TCRdb's copy carries only in-frame clones and drops some. That table supplies the V and J calls and clone size; D and trimming were determined from the DNA. Altogether around 320,000 clones are present, 88% being singletons, with the ten largest covering 6.9%. In its sample, this clone was seen once.

The clonotype comes from a woman in her thirties who had recovered from COVID-19. The specimen sequenced was peripheral blood. V usage is TRBV6-6 and J usage is TRBJ1-5; TRBD1 matches at 7 bases. CDR3 nucleotides: TGTGCCAGCAGAGATACAGGGGGCAATCAGCCCCAGCATTTT. Amino acid sequence: CASRDTGGNQPQHF.